This T cell receptor beta chain came from a study of OX40 agonist ivuxolimab in advanced cancers. Regarding the study as a whole: Antigen targets of the expanded peripheral T cells went undetermined. Both blood CD4+ and CD8+ T cells showed clonal growth by week 6 at 0.1 to 3.0 mg/kg.

Libraries were prepared by immunoSEQ multiplex PCR; TCRdb keeps only in-frame clonotypes and omits some of them. The table shows about 85,000 clones, with around 85% occurring only once. For this clone: Antigen unknown.

Trimming took off 4 bases at V and 3 bases at J, with 6 bases between the two ends. The CDR3 totals 12 residues. In germline, CDR1 is MNHNS, CDR2 SASEGT. The receptor was derived from an adult with an advanced solid tumor such as melanoma, head and neck, liver or kidney cancer. V usage is TRBV6-1 and J usage is TRBJ1-1, with no clear D. Sample: CD4+ or CD8+ T cells sorted from blood, taken in a trial of the OX40 agonist ivuxolimab. CDR3 residues: CASSVTDTEAFF. CDR3 nucleotides: TGTGCCAGCAGTGTGACGGACACTGAAGCTTTCTTT.